This T cell receptor (beta chain) is drawn from a study of T-cell memory formation after mild COVID-19. MiXCR, run by TCRdb on the 5' RACE reads, gives a single entry per CDR3 protein. The table has roughly 300,000 distinct CDR3 sequences, 8% to 9% seen once; the top ten hold approximately 22%. Germline loops: CDR1 SGHVS, CDR2 FQNEAQ. The CDR3 consists of 16 residues. The ends lost 4 bases at V and 8 bases at J; junction bases unmatched: 13. The rearrangement links TRBV7-8 to TRBJ2-1; 8 bases line up with TRBD1. Sequencing was carried out using PBMCs or a T cell subset sorted from them (not recorded which). This clonotype was obtained from a man aged 18 to 30 who had mild COVID-19 (a few samples of this study predate the infection). Cell type and time point are not known. CDR3 protein: CASSSPSQGALDEQFF. Here the CDR3 DNA reads TGTGCCAGCAGCTCCCCTTCGCAGGGGGCCTTGGATGAGCAGTTCTTC.